The next 11 T cell receptor beta chains were all read from a single sample in a study of T cell responses to AZD1222 COVID-19 vaccine. Data came from immunoSEQ multiplex PCR; TCRdb stores just in-frame clones and leaves some out. The repertoire holds approximately 83,000 clones, about 90% seen once, with roughly 4.3% in the top ten. The sample consisted of peripheral blood, taken on day 0 of MenACWY control vaccination. The source of these receptors is an adult in good health.

This clone was observed a single time. CDR3 loop: CAGQGEAGNTIYF. The CDR3 region has the DNA TGTGCCGGACAGGGAGAGGCTGGAAACACCATATATTTT. The chain employs TRBV2 and TRBJ1-3, with 8 bases that match TRBD1. The CDR3 covers 13 residues. Germline V lookup: CDR1 SNHLY, CDR2 FYNNEI. V shed 11 bases and J 2 bases; nucleotides not matched to a gene: 5.

V gene TRBV3-1 (or the pseudogene TRBV3-2) combines with J gene TRBJ1-5; tentative D call: TRBD1 (5 bases). The V gene lost 1 base and the J gene lost 7 bases, with 14 bases spanning the gap. The germline CDR1 and CDR2 sequences are LGHDT and YNNKEL (reference sequence). The CDR3 loop spans 15 amino acids. The CDR3 DNA is TGTGCCAGCAGCCAAGGACCAATCTGGGACCAGCCCCAGCATTTT. As protein: CASSQGPIWDQPQHF.

The chain joins TRBV30 to TRBJ1-4; perhaps TRBD1 as D (5 bases). Germline assignment: CDR1 GTSNPN and CDR2 SVGIG (reference sequence). V shed 5 bases and J shed 6 bases, with 16 bases lying between them. The CDR3 is made up of 14 amino acids. CDR3 in amino acids: CAWARQPTHEKLFF. The CDR3 DNA reads as TGTGCCTGGGCGAGACAGCCAACCCATGAAAAACTGTTTTTT.

This chain links TRBV4-1 with TRBJ1-6; D is perhaps TRBD1 (6 bases). The V gene lost 4 bases and the J gene lost 9 bases, with 13 bases spanning the gap. Germline values: CDR1 MGHRA, CDR2 YSYEKL. The CDR3 consists of 14 residues. This CDR3 is CASSPTGPASPLHF. The CDR3 DNA sequence: TGCGCCAGCAGCCCCACAGGGCCCGCTTCACCCCTCCACTTT.

This rearrangement joins TRBV11-3 to TRBJ1-6; a weak D match, TRBD1 (5 bases). CDR3 length equals 15 residues. Trimming removed 6 bases from V and 7 bases from J, with 16 bases in between. CDR1 is SGHNT, CDR2 YENEEA, per germline. The chain's CDR3 is CASRYSTEANSPLHF. The DNA of the CDR3 is TGTGCCAGCAGGTATTCGACAGAGGCGAATTCACCCCTCCACTTT.

This clone was counted only a few times. V is TRBV28 and J is TRBJ2-1; tentative D call: TRBD1 (5 bases). Trimming shortened V by 9 bases and J by 15 bases, and 24 bases separated the two germline ends. The CDR3 runs to 13 residues. Germline V gives CDR1 MDHEN, CDR2 SYDVKM. CDR3 region: CASVQFKGIHRFF. The CDR3 DNA is TGTGCCAGTGTTCAATTTAAGGGGATTCACCGGTTCTTC.

This chain links TRBV27 with TRBJ1-3; D is perhaps TRBD1 (6 bases). The CDR3 contains 14 residues. Per germline, CDR1 MNHEY and CDR2 SMNVEV (reference sequence). V was pared by 6 bases and J by 0 bases, with 9 bases between. The CDR3, as DNA: TGTGCCAGCAGGGACAGTTTCTCTGGAAACACCATATATTTT. Protein product: CASRDSFSGNTIYF.

This chain connects TRBV28 to TRBJ1-5; TRBD1 is a possible D gene (5 bases). Germline values: CDR1 MDHEN, CDR2 SYDVKM. The CDR3 loop spans 16 amino acids. Trimming removed 9 bases at V and 4 bases at J, with 22 bases between. CDR3 nucleotides: TGTGCCAGTATGCCCATCCCGGGGGAAATTAATCAGCCCCAGCATTTT. Protein: CASMPIPGEINQPQHF.

This rearrangement joins TRBV15 to TRBJ1-6; D gene uncertain. The CDR3 contains 15 residues. The germline CDR1 and CDR2 sequences are LNHNV and YYDKDF (reference sequence). Trimming left V 1 base short and J 0 bases short, with 4 bases between. CDR3 bases: TGTGCCACCAGCAGAGGGATCTCCTATAATTCACCCCTCCACTTT. Translated: CATSRGISYNSPLHF.

The chain employs TRBV5-1 and TRBJ2-7, with unresolved D. This CDR3 comprises 14 residues. V was pared by 2 bases and J by 6 bases, with 15 bases between. The germline V gene encodes CDR1 SGHRS and CDR2 YFSETQ. The CDR3 region is CASSFGSLSAEQYF. The CDR3 coding sequence is TGCGCCAGCAGCTTCGGGTCTCTCTCGGCCGAGCAGTACTTC.

This chain joins TRBV20-1 and TRBJ2-3, with no clear D. The CDR3 has 11 amino acids. The V gene lost 5 bases and the J gene lost 6 bases, with 9 bases spanning the gap. Germline assignment: CDR1 DFQATT and CDR2 SNEGSKA (reference sequence). The DNA of the CDR3 is TGCAGTGCTCGGTTTTCCGATACGCAGTATTTT. Translation: CSARFSDTQYF.